This is a list of T cell receptor beta chains from one sample in a study of T-cell reconstitution after alpha-beta-depleted transplantation in children. One entry per CDR3 protein, called by TCRdb with MiXCR from the PCR reads. Here the sample spans 150,000 to 200,000 distinct CDR3 sequences, 5% to 6.5% being singletons. Material: PBMCs, obtained before TCRalphabeta/CD19-depleted stem cell transplant. The origin of the receptors is a girl under three years old with combined immunodeficiency, due to receive a stem cell transplant. The CDR3 runs from the conserved cysteine through the conserved F or W. D genes are given only for firm matches. The size field is filled for only some rows; it gives once, few, many or a size class.

D gene: TRBD1; V gene: TRBV28; clone size: many; J gene: TRBJ1-5; CDR3 protein: CASSLSSGGLQPQHF; CDR3 DNA: TGTGCCAGCAGTTTATCGTCAGGGGGCCTTCAGCCCCAGCATTTT
D gene: TRBD1; V gene: TRBV5-1; clone size: many; J gene: TRBJ2-1; CDR3 protein: CASSWDRHNEQFF; CDR3 DNA: TGCGCCAGCAGCTGGGACAGGCACAATGAGCAGTTCTTC
D gene: -; V gene: TRBV7-8; clone size: many; J gene: TRBJ2-3; CDR3 protein: CASSLSGSGDTQYF; CDR3 DNA: TGTGCCAGCAGCTTATCGGGATCGGGCGATACGCAGTATTTT
D gene: TRBD2; V gene: TRBV28; clone size: many; J gene: TRBJ2-3; CDR3 protein: CASSPRGEREACTDTQYF; CDR3 DNA: TGTGCCAGCAGCCCCCGGGGGGAGCGGGAGGCCTGCACAGATACGCAGTATTTT
D gene: -; V gene: TRBV7-9; clone size: few; J gene: TRBJ2-7; CDR3 protein: CASSPGLPGEQYF; CDR3 DNA: TGTGCCAGCAGCCCGGGACTCCCGGGGGAGCAGTACTTC
D gene: TRBD1; V gene: TRBV29-1; clone size: many; J gene: TRBJ2-4; CDR3 protein: CSVDRDREDKNIQYF; CDR3 DNA: TGCAGCGTTGACCGGGACAGGGAAGACAAAAACATTCAGTACTTC
D gene: -; V gene: TRBV4-1; clone size: many; J gene: TRBJ2-1; CDR3 protein: CASSQRLGWNNEQFF; CDR3 DNA: TGCGCCAGCAGCCAACGACTAGGGTGGAACAATGAGCAGTTCTTC
D gene: -; V gene: TRBV12-3/TRBV12-4; clone size: -; J gene: TRBJ1-4; CDR3 protein: CASSLLRNNEKLFF; CDR3 DNA: TGTGCCAGCAGTTTACTTAGGAATAATGAAAAACTGTTTTTT
D gene: TRBD1; V gene: TRBV12-3/TRBV12-4; clone size: many; J gene: TRBJ2-3; CDR3 protein: CASSAPRDRGRDTQYF; CDR3 DNA: TGTGCCAGCAGTGCCCCCCGGGACAGGGGTCGGGATACGCAGTATTTT
D gene: -; V gene: TRBV29-1; clone size: many; J gene: TRBJ2-5; CDR3 protein: CSVEPANQETQYF; CDR3 DNA: TGCAGCGTTGAACCAGCGAACCAAGAGACCCAGTACTTC
D gene: TRBD2; V gene: TRBV9; clone size: many; J gene: TRBJ2-1; CDR3 protein: CASSVAPLAGRFNEQFF; CDR3 DNA: TGTGCCAGCAGCGTAGCCCCCTTAGCGGGGCGTTTCAATGAGCAGTTCTTC
D gene: -; V gene: TRBV7-6; clone size: -; J gene: TRBJ1-5; CDR3 protein: CASSRGVGAANQPQHF; CDR3 DNA: TGTGCCAGCAGCAGAGGCGTAGGGGCCGCAAATCAGCCCCAGCATTTT
D gene: TRBD1; V gene: TRBV29-1; clone size: -; J gene: TRBJ2-5; CDR3 protein: CSGGQQETQYF; CDR3 DNA: TGCAGCGGGGGACAGCAAGAGACCCAGTACTTC
D gene: TRBD1; V gene: TRBV5-1; clone size: many; J gene: TRBJ2-7; CDR3 protein: CASSLAGQDTYEQYF; CDR3 DNA: TGCGCCAGCAGCTTGGCGGGACAGGACACCTACGAGCAGTACTTC
D gene: -; V gene: TRBV10-3; clone size: many; J gene: TRBJ1-2; CDR3 protein: CAISEMNLGRPYHGYTF; CDR3 DNA: TGTGCCATCAGTGAAATGAATTTGGGGCGCCCTTATCATGGCTACACCTTC
D gene: -; V gene: TRBV27; clone size: many; J gene: TRBJ2-7; CDR3 protein: CASSPGWQGYYEQYF; CDR3 DNA: TGTGCCAGCAGTCCAGGGTGGCAGGGGTACTACGAGCAGTACTTC
D gene: -; V gene: TRBV5-6; clone size: many; J gene: TRBJ2-7; CDR3 protein: CASSFPLRRGEYEQYF; CDR3 DNA: TGTGCCAGCAGCTTCCCCCTACGCCGAGGAGAATACGAGCAGTACTTC
D gene: -; V gene: TRBV4-2; clone size: many; J gene: TRBJ1-3; CDR3 protein: CASSPHQRGYSGNTIYF; CDR3 DNA: TGTGCCAGCAGCCCTCACCAGCGGGGGTACTCTGGAAACACCATATATTTT
D gene: TRBD1; V gene: TRBV10-3; clone size: many; J gene: TRBJ2-1; CDR3 protein: CATSQGEAGEQFF; CDR3 DNA: TGTGCCACCTCACAGGGGGAGGCTGGTGAGCAGTTCTTC
D gene: TRBD2; V gene: TRBV7-8; clone size: many; J gene: TRBJ2-1; CDR3 protein: CASSLRGRGYNEQFF; CDR3 DNA: TGTGCCAGCAGCTTACGCGGGAGGGGTTACAATGAGCAGTTCTTC
D gene: -; V gene: TRBV20-1; clone size: many; J gene: TRBJ1-1; CDR3 protein: CSASGLFSINTEAFF; CDR3 DNA: TGCAGTGCTAGTGGGCTATTCAGCATAAACACTGAAGCTTTCTTT
D gene: TRBD2; V gene: TRBV28; clone size: many; J gene: TRBJ2-3; CDR3 protein: CASSLMFGRVGSTDTQYF; CDR3 DNA: TGTGCCAGCAGTTTAATGTTCGGGAGGGTCGGGAGCACAGATACGCAGTATTTT
D gene: TRBD1; V gene: TRBV29-1; clone size: -; J gene: TRBJ2-5; CDR3 protein: CSVTGQGAQETQYF; CDR3 DNA: TGCAGCGTTACGGGACAGGGGGCGCAGGAGACCCAGTACTTC
D gene: TRBD1; V gene: TRBV25-1; clone size: once; J gene: TRBJ1-1; CDR3 protein: CASSLTGAWTEAFF; CDR3 DNA: TGTGCCAGCAGCTTAACAGGGGCGTGGACTGAAGCTTTCTTT